One and the same sample provided the 17 T cell receptor beta chains below, sequenced in a study of OX40 agonist ivuxolimab in advanced cancers. Repertoires were generated with immunoSEQ multiplex PCR, while TCRdb's copy carries only in-frame clones and drops some. The sample has 84,000 or so clones, around 94% seen once. Specimen: CD4+ or CD8+ T cells sorted from blood, collected in a trial of the OX40 agonist ivuxolimab. All receptors come from an adult with an advanced solid tumor such as melanoma, head and neck, liver or kidney cancer.

This rearrangement joins TRBV5-6 to TRBJ2-7, with 8 bases that match TRBD2. The V gene's germline CDR1 is SGHDT and CDR2 YYEEEE. This CDR3 comprises 16 residues. V dropped 5 bases and J dropped 5; count of bases not matched to a gene: 15. The CDR3 loop is CASSSVLAEGGDEQYF. The CDR3 nucleotides are TGTGCCAGCAGTTCGGTACTAGCGGAGGGAGGCGACGAGCAGTACTTC.

The chain couples TRBV14 to TRBJ2-7; 9 bases are shared with TRBD1. The CDR3 is 15 amino acids. V was clipped by 3 bases and J by 5 bases; unmatched bases: 8. Germline-derived CDR1 and CDR2 are SGHDN and FVKESK. The CDR3 DNA reads as TGTGCCAGCAGCCAGGATTACCGGGACAGGGACGAGCAGTACTTC. Translated, it gives CASSQDYRDRDEQYF.

The DNA of the CDR3 is TGTGCCAGCAGCGTAGAGACTAGCGGGTTCTACGAGCAGTACTTC. It yields the protein CASSVETSGFYEQYF. The chain joins TRBV9 to TRBJ2-7, with 10 bases fitting TRBD2. Losses at the gene ends were 0 bases for V and 3 bases for J; bases not matched to a gene: 3. The V gene's germline CDR1 is SGDLS and CDR2 YYNGEE. This CDR3 has 15 amino acids.

This clone was detected a few times. The gene calls are TRBV11-3 and TRBJ2-3; TRBD2 matches 12 bases. J gave up 5 bases and V 4 bases, and 19 bases lay outside the gene matches. The germline V gene encodes CDR1 SGHNT and CDR2 YENEEA. CDR3 length: 20 residues. The CDR3 DNA sequence: TGTGCCAGCAGCTCCAACAGGCTAGCGGGAGGGCCGTATCGTGTAGATACGCAGTATTTT. Residues: CASSSNRLAGGPYRVDTQYF. Full variable domain (missing parts from reference TRBV11-3 and TRBJ2-3): EAGVVQSPRYKIIEKKQPVAFWCNPISGHNTLYWYLQNLGQGPELLIRYENEEAVDDSQLPKDRFSAERLKGVDSTLKIQPAELGDSAVYLCASSSNRLAGGPYRVDTQYFGPGTRLTVL.

The V and J genes are TRBV7-2 and TRBJ2-1, with D possibly being TRBD2 (5 bases). Germline CDR1 SGHTA, CDR2 FQGNSA. Trimming took off 3 bases at V and 7 bases at J, with 10 bases between the two ends. This CDR3 contains 13 residues. CDR3 loop: CASSFGLNNEQFF. The CDR3 region has the DNA TGTGCCAGCAGCTTTGGACTTAATAATGAGCAGTTCTTC. Supplemented by reference TRBV7-2 and TRBJ2-1, the full variable domain reads GAGVSQSPSNKVTEKGKDVELRCDPISGHTALYWYRQSLGQGLEFLIYFQGNSAPDKSGLPSDRFSAERTGGSVSTLTIQRTQQEDSAVYLCASSFGLNNEQFFGPGTRLTVL.

The rearrangement uses TRBV6-5 and TRBJ1-3, with D hard to call. Germline CDR1 reads MNHEY; CDR2 reads SVGAGI. Trimming took off 5 bases at V and 4 bases at J, with 3 bases between the two ends. The CDR3 is 11 residues long. CDR3 protein: CASSVGNTIYF. CDR3 nucleotides: TGTGCCAGCAGTGTGGGAAACACCATATATTTT.

The J gene is TRBJ1-5, the V gene TRBV19, with TRBD1 matching over 12 bases. The CDR3 loop spans 16 amino acids. Looked up from germline, CDR1 is LNHDA and CDR2 is SQIVND (reference sequence). V lost 6 bases, J lost 11 bases, and 14 bases stayed unmatched. The CDR3 region has the DNA TGTGCCAGTAGCCGGGGATCCGGGACAGGGGGCGAGGCCCAGCATTTT. Translating it yields CASSRGSGTGGEAQHF.

V usage is TRBV6-5 and J usage is TRBJ1-1, with TRBD1 identical over 7 bases. J lost 0 bases, V lost 6 bases, and 7 bases had no gene match. The CDR3 spans 15 residues. From germline, CDR1 is MNHEY and CDR2 SVGAGI. This chain's CDR3 is CASSRDSEVNTEAFF. The CDR3 DNA follows: TGTGCCAGCAGCAGGGACAGCGAAGTGAACACTGAAGCTTTCTTT.

V usage is TRBV7-9 and J usage is TRBJ2-7; tentatively, D is TRBD2 (6 bases). There are 14 residues in the CDR3. Germline V gene sequence: CDR1 SEHNR, CDR2 FQNEAQ (reference sequence). Trimming took 1 base from V and 7 from J, leaving 14 bases between them. CDR3 sequence: CASSLGLLGGEQYF. Here the CDR3 DNA reads TGTGCCAGCAGCTTAGGCCTATTAGGAGGGGAGCAGTACTTC.

The chain uses TRBV5-1 and TRBJ2-7, with 14 bases lining up with TRBD2. Unmatched junction bases numbered 8, after V lost 0 bases and J lost 6 bases. Per germline, CDR1 SGHRS and CDR2 YFSETQ. The CDR3 contains 17 residues. CDR3 nucleotide sequence: TGCGCCAGCAGCTTGGAGGGAGGGACTAGCGGGAGTGTCGAGCAGTACTTC. Translation: CASSLEGGTSGSVEQYF.

This clone was seen once. The rearrangement links TRBV19 to TRBJ2-3; TRBD1 matches 7 bases. The V segment lost 5 bases and the J segment 2 bases; nucleotides outside the gene matches: 10. The CDR3 consists of 16 residues. Germline V gene sequence: CDR1 LNHDA, CDR2 SQIVND (reference sequence). The CDR3 bases are TGTGCCAGTAGTCCCCGGGACAGAGGGTTCACAGATACGCAGTATTTT. This translates into CASSPRDRGFTDTQYF.

The genes are TRBV5-4 and TRBJ2-1; D is perhaps TRBD2 (6 bases). Trimming left V 5 bases short and J 5 bases short, with 14 bases between. The CDR3 runs to 14 residues. Per germline, CDR1 SGHNT and CDR2 YYREEE (reference sequence). In DNA form, the CDR3 reads TGTGCCAGCAGTCGAAGCGGGCTGGACAATGAGCAGTTCTTC. It codes for CASSRSGLDNEQFF.

V gene TRBV4-3 combines with J gene TRBJ2-3, with 9 positions matching TRBD2. Germline V gene lookup returns CDR1 LGHNA and CDR2 YSLEER. With 0 bases clipped from V and 2 bases from J, the junction kept 3 bases outside the gene matches. The CDR3 consists of 16 residues. The CDR3 DNA reads TGCGCCAGCAGCCAAGATGGGGGACTAGCCACAGATACGCAGTATTTT. Protein: CASSQDGGLATDTQYF.

The gene calls are TRBV6-5 and TRBJ2-7, with unresolved D. CDR3 length: 11 residues. Trimming removed 3 bases from V and 2 bases from J, with 2 bases in between. The germline gives CDR1 MNHEY, CDR2 SVGAGI. The CDR3 DNA follows: TGTGCCAGCAGTTATGCCTACGAGCAGTACTTC. This translates into CASSYAYEQYF.

This sequence joins TRBV11-1 and TRBJ2-1; TRBD2 matches at 8 bases. J gave up 1 base and V 5 bases, and 7 bases lay outside the gene matches. The CDR3 spans 16 residues. In germline, CDR1 is SGHAT, CDR2 FQDESV (reference sequence). The CDR3 region is CASSPGAGGSYNEQFF. CDR3 in DNA: TGTGCCAGCAGCCCTGGGGCGGGAGGTTCCTACAATGAGCAGTTCTTC.

This clone was found once. This sequence joins TRBV11-1 and TRBJ2-7; perhaps TRBD2 as D (6 bases). The CDR3 covers 18 residues. Germline values: CDR1 SGHAT, CDR2 FQDESV (reference sequence). V was shortened by 5 bases and J by 1 base, with 24 bases between the two germline ends. In nucleotides, the CDR3 is TGTGCCAGCAGCGACTCAGGATCAACCGGGACTGCTTCCTACGAGCAGTACTTC. The encoded protein is CASSDSGSTGTASYEQYF.

V and J are TRBV29-1 and TRBJ2-7, with 9 bases fitting TRBD1. V gave up 4 bases and J gave up 3 bases; unmatched junction bases: 1. CDR1 and CDR2 from the germline V gene are SQVTM and ANQGSEA. CDR3 length: 12 residues. Here the CDR3 DNA reads TGCAGCGTTGGGGACAGGGACTACGAGCAGTACTTC. This gives the protein CSVGDRDYEQYF.